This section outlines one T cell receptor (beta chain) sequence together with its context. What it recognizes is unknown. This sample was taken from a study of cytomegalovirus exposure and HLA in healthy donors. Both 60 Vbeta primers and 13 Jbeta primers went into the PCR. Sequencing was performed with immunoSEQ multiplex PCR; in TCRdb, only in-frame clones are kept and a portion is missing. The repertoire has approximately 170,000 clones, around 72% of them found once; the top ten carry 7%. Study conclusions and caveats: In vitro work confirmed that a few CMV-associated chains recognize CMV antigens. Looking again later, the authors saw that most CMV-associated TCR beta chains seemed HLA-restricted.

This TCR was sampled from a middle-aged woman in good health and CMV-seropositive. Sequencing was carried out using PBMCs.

The CDR3 spells CASSQDRFRGTDTQYF. The CDR3 DNA sequence: TGTGCCAGCAGCCAAGATCGGTTCAGGGGCACAGATACGCAGTATTTT. The chain couples TRBV14 to TRBJ2-3, with a possible D match to TRBD1 (5 bases). CDR1 and CDR2 from the germline V gene are SGHDN and FVKESK. Trimming took off 0 bases at V and 1 base at J, with 11 bases between the two ends. The CDR3 loop spans 16 amino acids.